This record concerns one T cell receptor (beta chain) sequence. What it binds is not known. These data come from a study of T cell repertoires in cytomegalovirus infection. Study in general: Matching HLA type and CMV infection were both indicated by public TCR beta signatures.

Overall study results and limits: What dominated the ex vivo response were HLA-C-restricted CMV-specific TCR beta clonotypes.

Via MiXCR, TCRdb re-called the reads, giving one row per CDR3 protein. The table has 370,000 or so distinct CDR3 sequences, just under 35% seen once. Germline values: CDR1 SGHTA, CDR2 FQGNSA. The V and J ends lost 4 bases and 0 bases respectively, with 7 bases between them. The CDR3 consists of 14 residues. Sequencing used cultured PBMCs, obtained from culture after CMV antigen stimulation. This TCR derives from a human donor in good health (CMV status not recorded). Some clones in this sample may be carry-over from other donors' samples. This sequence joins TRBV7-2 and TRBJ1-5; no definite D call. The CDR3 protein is CASSSDGSNQPQHF. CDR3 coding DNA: TGTGCCAGCAGCTCGGACGGTAGCAATCAGCCCCAGCATTTT. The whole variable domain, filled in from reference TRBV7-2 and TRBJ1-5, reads GAGVSQSPSNKVTEKGKDVELRCDPISGHTALYWYRQSLGQGLEFLIYFQGNSAPDKSGLPSDRFSAERTGGSVSTLTIQRTQQEDSAVYLCASSSDGSNQPQHFGDGTRLSIL.